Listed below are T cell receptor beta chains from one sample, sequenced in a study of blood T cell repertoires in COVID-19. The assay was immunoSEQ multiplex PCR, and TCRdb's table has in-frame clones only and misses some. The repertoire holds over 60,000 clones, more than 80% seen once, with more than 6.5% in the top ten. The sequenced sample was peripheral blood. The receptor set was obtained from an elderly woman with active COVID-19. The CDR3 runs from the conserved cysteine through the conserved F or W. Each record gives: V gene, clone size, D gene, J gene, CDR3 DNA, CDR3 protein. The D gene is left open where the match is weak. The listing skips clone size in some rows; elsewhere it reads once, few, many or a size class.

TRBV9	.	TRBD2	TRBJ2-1	TGTGCCAGCAGCACCGGACTAGCGGGAACAGATGAGCAGTTCTTC	CASSTGLAGTDEQFF
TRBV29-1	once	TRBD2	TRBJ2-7	TGCAGCGTTGAGACTAGCGGGACCTACGAGCAGTACTTC	CSVETSGTYEQYF
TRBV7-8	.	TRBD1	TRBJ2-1	TGTGCCAGCAGCGGGGACAGGGGGAGGTGGAATGAGCAGTTCTTC	CASSGDRGRWNEQFF
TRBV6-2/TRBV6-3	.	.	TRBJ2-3	TGTGCCAGCAGTTACCACGAGACTAGTGCTTGGTATTTT	CASSYHETSAWYF
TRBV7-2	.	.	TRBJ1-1	TGTGCCAGCACCCGAAGGCGGGGGGGACAGAACACTGAAGCTTTCTTT	CASTRRRGGQNTEAFF
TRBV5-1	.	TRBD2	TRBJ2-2	TGCGCCAGCAGCTTGGATCGATCGGGAGGGACCGGGGAGCTGTTTTTT	CASSLDRSGGTGELFF
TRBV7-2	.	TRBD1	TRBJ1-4	TGTGCCAGCAGCCCAGACAGGGGGCTTCCGAAACTGTTTTTT	CASSPDRGLPKLFF
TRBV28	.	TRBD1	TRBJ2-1	TGTGCCAGCAGTTCCATGGGACAGAACAATGAGCAGTTCTTC	CASSSMGQNNEQFF
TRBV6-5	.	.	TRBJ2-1	TGTGCCAGCAGGGCGGGACTTTACTACAATGAGCAGTTCTTC	CASRAGLYYNEQFF
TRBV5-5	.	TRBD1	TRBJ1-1	TGTGCCAGCATCAACCGAGACAGGGCGAACACTGAAGCTTTCTTT	CASINRDRANTEAFF
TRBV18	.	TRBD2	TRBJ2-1	TGTGCCAGCTCACCAAATTGGTTACGGGGGGGCAATGAGCAGTTCTTC	CASSPNWLRGGNEQFF
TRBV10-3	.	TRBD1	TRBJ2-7	TGTGCCATCAGTGAGTTGCGGACAGGGGAGAGGTACTTC	CAISELRTGERYF
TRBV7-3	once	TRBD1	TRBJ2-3	TGTGCCAGCAGCTTAACTGGACAGGGAACAGATACGCAGTATTTT	CASSLTGQGTDTQYF
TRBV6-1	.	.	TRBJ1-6	TGTGCCAGCAGTGAAGGGGGGCTTAGATATAATTCACCCCTCCACTTT	CASSEGGLRYNSPLHF
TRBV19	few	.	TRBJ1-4	TGTGCCAGTAGGAACAGGAGATCAACTAATGAAAAACTGTTTTTT	CASRNRRSTNEKLFF
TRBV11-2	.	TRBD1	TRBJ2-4	TGTGCCAGCAGCCGGGACAGGGATGGCATTCAGTACTTC	CASSRDRDGIQYF
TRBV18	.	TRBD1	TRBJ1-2	TGTGCCAGCTCACCGACGACAGGGAACTATGGCTACACCTTC	CASSPTTGNYGYTF
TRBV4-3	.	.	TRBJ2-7	TGCGCCAGCAGCCAAGATATACTATCTTACTCCTACGAGCAGTACTTC	CASSQDILSYSYEQYF
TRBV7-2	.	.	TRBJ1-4	TGTGCCAGCAGCCCTGTGCGGGACACTAATGAAAAACTGTTTTTT	CASSPVRDTNEKLFF
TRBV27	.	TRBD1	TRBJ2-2	TGTGCCAGCAGCCTGAACAGGGGGCAGACCGGGGAGCTGTTTTTT	CASSLNRGQTGELFF
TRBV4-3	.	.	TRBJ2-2	TGCGCCAGCAGCCAAGAACCGGTCGGGACGAACACCGGGGAGCTGTTTTTT	CASSQEPVGTNTGELFF
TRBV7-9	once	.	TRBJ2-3	TGTGCCAGCAGCTTATTATCCGGGATAGGGACAGATACGCAGTATTTT	CASSLLSGIGTDTQYF
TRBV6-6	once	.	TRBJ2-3	TGTGCCAGCAGAATCACCAGTAGCACAGATACGCAGTATTTT	CASRITSSTDTQYF
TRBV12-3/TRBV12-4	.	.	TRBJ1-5	TGTGCCAGCAGCCTAGGCGGGGTTCAGCCCCAGCATTTT	CASSLGGVQPQHF
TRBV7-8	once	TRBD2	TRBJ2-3	TGTGCCAGCAGCTTAGTGAGCGGGAGGGCCACAGATACGCAGTATTTT	CASSLVSGRATDTQYF
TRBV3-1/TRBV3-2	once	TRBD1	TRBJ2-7	TGTGCCAGCGCAATGCGGAGGACAGGCTACGAGCAGTACTTC	CASAMRRTGYEQYF
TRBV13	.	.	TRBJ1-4	TGTGCCAGCAGCTTCAGGGATCCAACTAATGAAAAACTGTTTTTT	CASSFRDPTNEKLFF
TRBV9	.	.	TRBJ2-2	TGTGCCAGCAGCCCCGACATTACCGCCGGGGAGCTGTTTTTT	CASSPDITAGELFF
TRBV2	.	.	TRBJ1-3	TGTGCCAGCAGTGAAAACTGGTCTGGAAACACCATATATTTT	CASSENWSGNTIYF
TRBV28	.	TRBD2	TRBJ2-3	TGTGCCAGCAGTTTTACTTTTTCGGGGGATGCTAGCGGGAAAACCCGCACAGATACGCAGTATTTT	CASSFTFSGDASGKTRTDTQYF
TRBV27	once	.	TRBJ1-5	TGTGCCAGCAGTCCCCGCGGGGCGAGGAGCAATCAGCCCCAGCATTTT	CASSPRGARSNQPQHF
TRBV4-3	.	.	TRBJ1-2	TGCGCCAGCAGCCAAGTATTAGGAGGGAGGGGCTACACCTTC	CASSQVLGGRGYTF
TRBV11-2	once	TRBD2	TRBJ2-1	TGTGCCAGCAGCTTAGTGGCTAGCGGGGCCGCTTTGGAGCAGTTCTTC	CASSLVASGAALEQFF
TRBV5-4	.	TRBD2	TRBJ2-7	TGTGCCAGCAGCCCCTTTAGCGGGAGTATCTATGACGAGCAGTACTTC	CASSPFSGSIYDEQYF
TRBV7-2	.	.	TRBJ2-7	TGTGCCAGCAGCTTAAGTGAGAGCTACGAGCAGTACTTC	CASSLSESYEQYF
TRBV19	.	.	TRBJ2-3	TGTGCCAGTAGGCGGCGGTTTAGCACAGATACGCAGTATTTT	CASRRRFSTDTQYF
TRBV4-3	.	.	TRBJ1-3	TGCGCCAGCAGCCAAGACCCAGGGGTTGGAAACACCATATATTTT	CASSQDPGVGNTIYF
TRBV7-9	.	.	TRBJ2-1	TGTGCCAGCAGTTCAGGGTTGCGTGAGCAGTTCTTC	CASSSGLREQFF
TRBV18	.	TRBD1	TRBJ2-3	TGTGCCAGCTCACAGCGACAGGGGAGCACAGATACGCAGTATTTT	CASSQRQGSTDTQYF
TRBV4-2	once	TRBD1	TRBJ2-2	TGTGCCAGCAGCCAAGAAGGGACAGGGTTCGGGGAGCTGTTTTTT	CASSQEGTGFGELFF
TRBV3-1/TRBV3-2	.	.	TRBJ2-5	TGTGCCAGCACCGCAACCGGAGAAGAGACCCAGTACTTC	CASTATGEETQYF
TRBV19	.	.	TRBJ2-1	TGTGCCAGTAGTTCTGGCGGGCCCTACAATGAGCAGTTCTTC	CASSSGGPYNEQFF
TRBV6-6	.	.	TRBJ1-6	TGTGCCAGCAGTTACTCGGGGGGGAGGAATTCACCCCTCCACTTT	CASSYSGGRNSPLHF
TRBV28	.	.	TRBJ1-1	TGTGCCAGCAGTTTCGTTGATGCGTGGACTGAAGCTTTCTTT	CASSFVDAWTEAFF
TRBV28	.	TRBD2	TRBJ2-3	TGTGCCAGCAGTACAAAGCGGGGTCCTAGCACAGATACGCAGTATTTT	CASSTKRGPSTDTQYF
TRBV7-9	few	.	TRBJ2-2	TGTGCCAGCAGCCTCTCCGGAGGCGGGGAGCTGTTTTTT	CASSLSGGGELFF
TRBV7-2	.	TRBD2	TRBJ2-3	TGTGCCAGCAGCTTAGGGGGACTAGCGGGGACAACGGGGTATCACTTT	CASSLGGLAGTTGYHF
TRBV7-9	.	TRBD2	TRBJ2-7	TGTGCCAGCAGCGACGATTTCGGGAGGAGCTCCTACGAGCAGTACTTC	CASSDDFGRSSYEQYF
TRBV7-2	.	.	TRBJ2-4	TGTGCCAGCAGCCCCTTTCTAGCCAAAAACATTCAGTACTTC	CASSPFLAKNIQYF
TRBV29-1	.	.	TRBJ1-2	TGCAGCGTTGGCCTCACAGGGTCTCATGGCTACACCTTC	CSVGLTGSHGYTF
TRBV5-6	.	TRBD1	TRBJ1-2	TGTGCCAGCAGCTCGGGACAGCTCTATGGCTACACCTTC	CASSSGQLYGYTF
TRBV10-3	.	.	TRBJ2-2	TGTGCCATCAGTCAGGGAGTAGCGGCCTCGAACACCGGGGAGCTGTTTTTT	CAISQGVAASNTGELFF
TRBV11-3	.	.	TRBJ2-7	TGTGCCAGCAGCTTTGCCGGGACTGGGGAGCAGTACTTC	CASSFAGTGEQYF
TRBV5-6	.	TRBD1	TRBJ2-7	TGTGCCAGCAGCTTCAGGGGGATGAGCTCCTACGAGCAGTACTTC	CASSFRGMSSYEQYF